The 15 T cell receptor beta chains presented below share a single source sample, sequenced in a study of memory CD4+ T cells and cytomegalovirus serostatus. Sequencing was performed with immunoSEQ multiplex PCR; in TCRdb, only in-frame clones are kept and a portion is missing. Of about 61,000 clones listed, around 86% were seen once; the top ten hold 0.85% to 0.95%. The sort gate was single viable CD3+CD4+CD8-CD45RO+ cells for memory CD4+ T cells. The specimen sequenced was memory CD4+ T cells from blood. The receptors derive from an adult in good health and CMV-seronegative.

The chain carries TRBV4-1 and TRBJ1-5; 7 bases line up with TRBD1. Germline V gene lookup returns CDR1 MGHRA and CDR2 YSYEKL. Losses at the gene ends were 3 bases for V and 6 bases for J; bases not matched to a gene: 8. CDR3 length: 15 residues. CDR3 nucleotides: TGCGCCAGCAGCCAGGCTATACAGGGGACTCAGCCCCAGCATTTT. Translating gives CASSQAIQGTQPQHF.

This clone has a single count. V usage is TRBV28 and J usage is TRBJ2-7; no reliable D call. Germline V lookup: CDR1 MDHEN, CDR2 SYDVKM. The V end lost 5 bases, the J end lost 0 bases, and 17 bases lay between the germline ends. This CDR3 spans 16 amino acids. The CDR3, as DNA: TGTGCCAGCAGTCCCGACTCCTTAGCCCCCTCCTACGAGCAGTACTTC. Protein: CASSPDSLAPSYEQYF.

The chain uses TRBV2 and TRBJ2-3, with TRBD2 identical over 8 bases. This CDR3 is built from 15 residues. J lost 4 bases, V lost 6 bases, and 9 bases had no gene match. Germline assignment: CDR1 SNHLY and CDR2 FYNNEI. The CDR3 coding sequence is TGTGCCAGCAGGGGGGGAAGCGGGAGAGCAGATACGCAGTATTTT. This encodes CASRGGSGRADTQYF.

This rearrangement joins TRBV28 to TRBJ1-3, with TRBD1 identical over 9 bases. After removal of 7 bases from V and 2 bases from J, the junction contained 9 bases not matched to a gene. Germline V gene sequence: CDR1 MDHEN, CDR2 SYDVKM. The CDR3 is 16 amino acids. The CDR3 nucleotides are TGTGCCAGCAACAGTTGGGACAGGGATACTGGAAACACCATATATTTT. It codes for CASNSWDRDTGNTIYF.

V usage is TRBV27 and J usage is TRBJ2-1, with D possibly matching TRBD1 (5 bases). Trimming took 6 bases from V and 2 from J, leaving 14 bases between them. This CDR3 is 15 amino acids long. Germline assignment: CDR1 MNHEY and CDR2 SMNVEV (reference sequence). The chain's CDR3 is CASRPNRPPYNEQFF. CDR3 in DNA: TGTGCCAGCAGGCCTAACAGGCCCCCCTACAATGAGCAGTTCTTC.

This clone was observed a single time. CDR3: CASSFTIGRPQETQYF. The CDR3 nucleotides read TGCGCCAGCAGCTTCACCATCGGACGACCCCAAGAGACCCAGTACTTC. V usage is TRBV5-1 and J usage is TRBJ2-5, with D unclear. The CDR3 has 16 residues. V lost 2 bases and J lost 1, with 15 bases in between. Germline CDR1 SGHRS, CDR2 YFSETQ. The whole variable domain, filled in from reference TRBV5-1 and TRBJ2-5, reads KAGVTQTPRYLIKTRGQQVTLSCSPISGHRSVSWYQQTPGQGLQFLFEYFSETQRNKGNFPGRFSGRQFSNSRSEMNVSTLELGDSALYLCASSFTIGRPQETQYFGPGTRLLVL.

V usage is TRBV18 and J usage is TRBJ2-2; D call uncertain. Trimming took 0 bases from V and 5 from J, leaving 13 bases between them. Germline lookup yields CDR1 KGHSH and CDR2 LQKENI. CDR3 length: 16 amino acids. The CDR3 DNA is TGTGCCAGCTCACCACCGGTGGGGATTAGGACCGGGGAGCTGTTTTTT. Translated, it gives CASSPPVGIRTGELFF.

The rearrangement links TRBV18 to TRBJ2-1, with 14 nucleotides matching TRBD2. In germline, CDR1 is KGHSH, CDR2 LQKENI. V shed 3 bases and J 3 bases; nucleotides not matched to a gene: 7. The CDR3 is made up of 18 amino acids. CDR3 sequence (DNA): TGTGCCAGCTCACCCACCGGGACTAGCGGGAGAGTCTACAATGAGCAGTTCTTC. Translation: CASSPTGTSGRVYNEQFF.

This clone turned up a few times. The V call is TRBV14, the J call TRBJ2-6, with D hard to call. The CDR3 sequence is 16 residues long. CDR1 SGHDN and CDR2 FVKESK come from the germline V gene. The V and J ends lost 1 base and 4 bases respectively, with 11 bases between them. Here the CDR3 DNA reads TGTGCCAGCAGCCAAGTGGGCGCTCTAGGGGCCAACGTCCTGACTTTC. This codes for CASSQVGALGANVLTF.

The rearrangement uses TRBV2 and TRBJ2-5; 14 positions agree with TRBD2. V dropped 5 bases and J dropped 13; count of bases not matched to a gene: 6. Germline V gene lookup returns CDR1 SNHLY and CDR2 FYNNEI. This CDR3 region has 13 residues. CDR3 coding DNA: TGTGCCAGCAGTCGGGGACTAGCGGGGGCGCCGTACTTC. The encoded protein is CASSRGLAGAPYF.

The J gene is TRBJ1-2, the V gene TRBV6-6; 9 nucleotides match TRBD1. The trim removed 0 bases at V and 7 bases at J, leaving 9 bases unmatched. Germline CDR1 and CDR2: MNHNY and SVGAGI (reference sequence). The CDR3 totals 16 residues. The CDR3 DNA reads TGTGCCAGCAGTTACTCGAAGTTGGACAGGGGAATTGGCTACACCTTC. Protein sequence: CASSYSKLDRGIGYTF.

Only a few counts were recorded for this clone. CDR3: CASRPWPDRGISYEQYF. The CDR3, as DNA: TGTGCCAGCAGGCCGTGGCCCGACAGGGGAATCTCCTACGAGCAGTACTTC. This chain joins TRBV7-9 and TRBJ2-7; the match to TRBD1 covers 8 bases. The CDR3 extends over 17 amino acids. Per germline, CDR1 SEHNR and CDR2 FQNEAQ (reference sequence). J gave up 0 bases and V 6 bases, and 13 bases lay outside the gene matches.

The V gene is TRBV5-1, the J gene TRBJ1-1; no clear D. Germline V gene data show CDR1 as SGHRS and CDR2 as YFSETQ. V was clipped by 0 bases and J by 1 base, with 7 bases between them. The CDR3 loop spans 14 amino acids. CDR3: CASSLVQENTEAFF. The CDR3 DNA follows: TGCGCCAGCAGCTTGGTTCAGGAGAACACTGAAGCTTTCTTT. The full variable domain, rest sourced from reference TRBV5-1 and TRBJ1-1, is KAGVTQTPRYLIKTRGQQVTLSCSPISGHRSVSWYQQTPGQGLQFLFEYFSETQRNKGNFPGRFSGRQFSNSRSEMNVSTLELGDSALYLCASSLVQENTEAFFGQGTRLTVV.

The genes are TRBV2 and TRBJ1-2, with D uncertain. The CDR3 sequence is 13 residues long. The V end was cut by 4 bases, the J end by 7 bases, with 13 bases between. CDR1 SNHLY and CDR2 FYNNEI come from the germline V gene. This chain's CDR3 is CASSVKNGLGYTF. CDR3 DNA sequence: TGTGCCAGCAGTGTCAAGAATGGCCTTGGCTACACCTTC.

This clone was seen a single time. This chain connects TRBV11-2 to TRBJ2-1, with a tentative D call TRBD1 (6 bases). Germline-derived CDR1 and CDR2 are SGHAT and FQNNGV. The CDR3 has 15 residues. Trimming removed 5 bases at V and 7 bases at J, with 18 bases between. CDR3 sequence (DNA): TGTGCCAGCAGCCCTACAGGGACCATGGGAAATGAGCAGTTCTTC. It yields the protein CASSPTGTMGNEQFF.